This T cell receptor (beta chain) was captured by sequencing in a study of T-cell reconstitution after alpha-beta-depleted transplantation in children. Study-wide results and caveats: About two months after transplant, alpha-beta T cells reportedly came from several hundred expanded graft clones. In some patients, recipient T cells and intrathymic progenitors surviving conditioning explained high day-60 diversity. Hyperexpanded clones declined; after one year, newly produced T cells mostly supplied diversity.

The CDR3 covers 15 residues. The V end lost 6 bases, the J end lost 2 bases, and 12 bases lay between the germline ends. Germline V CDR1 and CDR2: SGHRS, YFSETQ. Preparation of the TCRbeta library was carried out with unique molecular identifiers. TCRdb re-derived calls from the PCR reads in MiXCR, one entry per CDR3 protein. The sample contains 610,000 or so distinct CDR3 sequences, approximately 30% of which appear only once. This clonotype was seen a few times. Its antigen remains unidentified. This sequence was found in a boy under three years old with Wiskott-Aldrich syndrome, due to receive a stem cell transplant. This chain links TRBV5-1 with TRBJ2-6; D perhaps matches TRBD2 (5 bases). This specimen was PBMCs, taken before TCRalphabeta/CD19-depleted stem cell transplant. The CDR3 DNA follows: TGCGCCAGCACGGGGTCGGGAACTGGGGCCAACGTCCTGACTTTC. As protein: CASTGSGTGANVLTF.